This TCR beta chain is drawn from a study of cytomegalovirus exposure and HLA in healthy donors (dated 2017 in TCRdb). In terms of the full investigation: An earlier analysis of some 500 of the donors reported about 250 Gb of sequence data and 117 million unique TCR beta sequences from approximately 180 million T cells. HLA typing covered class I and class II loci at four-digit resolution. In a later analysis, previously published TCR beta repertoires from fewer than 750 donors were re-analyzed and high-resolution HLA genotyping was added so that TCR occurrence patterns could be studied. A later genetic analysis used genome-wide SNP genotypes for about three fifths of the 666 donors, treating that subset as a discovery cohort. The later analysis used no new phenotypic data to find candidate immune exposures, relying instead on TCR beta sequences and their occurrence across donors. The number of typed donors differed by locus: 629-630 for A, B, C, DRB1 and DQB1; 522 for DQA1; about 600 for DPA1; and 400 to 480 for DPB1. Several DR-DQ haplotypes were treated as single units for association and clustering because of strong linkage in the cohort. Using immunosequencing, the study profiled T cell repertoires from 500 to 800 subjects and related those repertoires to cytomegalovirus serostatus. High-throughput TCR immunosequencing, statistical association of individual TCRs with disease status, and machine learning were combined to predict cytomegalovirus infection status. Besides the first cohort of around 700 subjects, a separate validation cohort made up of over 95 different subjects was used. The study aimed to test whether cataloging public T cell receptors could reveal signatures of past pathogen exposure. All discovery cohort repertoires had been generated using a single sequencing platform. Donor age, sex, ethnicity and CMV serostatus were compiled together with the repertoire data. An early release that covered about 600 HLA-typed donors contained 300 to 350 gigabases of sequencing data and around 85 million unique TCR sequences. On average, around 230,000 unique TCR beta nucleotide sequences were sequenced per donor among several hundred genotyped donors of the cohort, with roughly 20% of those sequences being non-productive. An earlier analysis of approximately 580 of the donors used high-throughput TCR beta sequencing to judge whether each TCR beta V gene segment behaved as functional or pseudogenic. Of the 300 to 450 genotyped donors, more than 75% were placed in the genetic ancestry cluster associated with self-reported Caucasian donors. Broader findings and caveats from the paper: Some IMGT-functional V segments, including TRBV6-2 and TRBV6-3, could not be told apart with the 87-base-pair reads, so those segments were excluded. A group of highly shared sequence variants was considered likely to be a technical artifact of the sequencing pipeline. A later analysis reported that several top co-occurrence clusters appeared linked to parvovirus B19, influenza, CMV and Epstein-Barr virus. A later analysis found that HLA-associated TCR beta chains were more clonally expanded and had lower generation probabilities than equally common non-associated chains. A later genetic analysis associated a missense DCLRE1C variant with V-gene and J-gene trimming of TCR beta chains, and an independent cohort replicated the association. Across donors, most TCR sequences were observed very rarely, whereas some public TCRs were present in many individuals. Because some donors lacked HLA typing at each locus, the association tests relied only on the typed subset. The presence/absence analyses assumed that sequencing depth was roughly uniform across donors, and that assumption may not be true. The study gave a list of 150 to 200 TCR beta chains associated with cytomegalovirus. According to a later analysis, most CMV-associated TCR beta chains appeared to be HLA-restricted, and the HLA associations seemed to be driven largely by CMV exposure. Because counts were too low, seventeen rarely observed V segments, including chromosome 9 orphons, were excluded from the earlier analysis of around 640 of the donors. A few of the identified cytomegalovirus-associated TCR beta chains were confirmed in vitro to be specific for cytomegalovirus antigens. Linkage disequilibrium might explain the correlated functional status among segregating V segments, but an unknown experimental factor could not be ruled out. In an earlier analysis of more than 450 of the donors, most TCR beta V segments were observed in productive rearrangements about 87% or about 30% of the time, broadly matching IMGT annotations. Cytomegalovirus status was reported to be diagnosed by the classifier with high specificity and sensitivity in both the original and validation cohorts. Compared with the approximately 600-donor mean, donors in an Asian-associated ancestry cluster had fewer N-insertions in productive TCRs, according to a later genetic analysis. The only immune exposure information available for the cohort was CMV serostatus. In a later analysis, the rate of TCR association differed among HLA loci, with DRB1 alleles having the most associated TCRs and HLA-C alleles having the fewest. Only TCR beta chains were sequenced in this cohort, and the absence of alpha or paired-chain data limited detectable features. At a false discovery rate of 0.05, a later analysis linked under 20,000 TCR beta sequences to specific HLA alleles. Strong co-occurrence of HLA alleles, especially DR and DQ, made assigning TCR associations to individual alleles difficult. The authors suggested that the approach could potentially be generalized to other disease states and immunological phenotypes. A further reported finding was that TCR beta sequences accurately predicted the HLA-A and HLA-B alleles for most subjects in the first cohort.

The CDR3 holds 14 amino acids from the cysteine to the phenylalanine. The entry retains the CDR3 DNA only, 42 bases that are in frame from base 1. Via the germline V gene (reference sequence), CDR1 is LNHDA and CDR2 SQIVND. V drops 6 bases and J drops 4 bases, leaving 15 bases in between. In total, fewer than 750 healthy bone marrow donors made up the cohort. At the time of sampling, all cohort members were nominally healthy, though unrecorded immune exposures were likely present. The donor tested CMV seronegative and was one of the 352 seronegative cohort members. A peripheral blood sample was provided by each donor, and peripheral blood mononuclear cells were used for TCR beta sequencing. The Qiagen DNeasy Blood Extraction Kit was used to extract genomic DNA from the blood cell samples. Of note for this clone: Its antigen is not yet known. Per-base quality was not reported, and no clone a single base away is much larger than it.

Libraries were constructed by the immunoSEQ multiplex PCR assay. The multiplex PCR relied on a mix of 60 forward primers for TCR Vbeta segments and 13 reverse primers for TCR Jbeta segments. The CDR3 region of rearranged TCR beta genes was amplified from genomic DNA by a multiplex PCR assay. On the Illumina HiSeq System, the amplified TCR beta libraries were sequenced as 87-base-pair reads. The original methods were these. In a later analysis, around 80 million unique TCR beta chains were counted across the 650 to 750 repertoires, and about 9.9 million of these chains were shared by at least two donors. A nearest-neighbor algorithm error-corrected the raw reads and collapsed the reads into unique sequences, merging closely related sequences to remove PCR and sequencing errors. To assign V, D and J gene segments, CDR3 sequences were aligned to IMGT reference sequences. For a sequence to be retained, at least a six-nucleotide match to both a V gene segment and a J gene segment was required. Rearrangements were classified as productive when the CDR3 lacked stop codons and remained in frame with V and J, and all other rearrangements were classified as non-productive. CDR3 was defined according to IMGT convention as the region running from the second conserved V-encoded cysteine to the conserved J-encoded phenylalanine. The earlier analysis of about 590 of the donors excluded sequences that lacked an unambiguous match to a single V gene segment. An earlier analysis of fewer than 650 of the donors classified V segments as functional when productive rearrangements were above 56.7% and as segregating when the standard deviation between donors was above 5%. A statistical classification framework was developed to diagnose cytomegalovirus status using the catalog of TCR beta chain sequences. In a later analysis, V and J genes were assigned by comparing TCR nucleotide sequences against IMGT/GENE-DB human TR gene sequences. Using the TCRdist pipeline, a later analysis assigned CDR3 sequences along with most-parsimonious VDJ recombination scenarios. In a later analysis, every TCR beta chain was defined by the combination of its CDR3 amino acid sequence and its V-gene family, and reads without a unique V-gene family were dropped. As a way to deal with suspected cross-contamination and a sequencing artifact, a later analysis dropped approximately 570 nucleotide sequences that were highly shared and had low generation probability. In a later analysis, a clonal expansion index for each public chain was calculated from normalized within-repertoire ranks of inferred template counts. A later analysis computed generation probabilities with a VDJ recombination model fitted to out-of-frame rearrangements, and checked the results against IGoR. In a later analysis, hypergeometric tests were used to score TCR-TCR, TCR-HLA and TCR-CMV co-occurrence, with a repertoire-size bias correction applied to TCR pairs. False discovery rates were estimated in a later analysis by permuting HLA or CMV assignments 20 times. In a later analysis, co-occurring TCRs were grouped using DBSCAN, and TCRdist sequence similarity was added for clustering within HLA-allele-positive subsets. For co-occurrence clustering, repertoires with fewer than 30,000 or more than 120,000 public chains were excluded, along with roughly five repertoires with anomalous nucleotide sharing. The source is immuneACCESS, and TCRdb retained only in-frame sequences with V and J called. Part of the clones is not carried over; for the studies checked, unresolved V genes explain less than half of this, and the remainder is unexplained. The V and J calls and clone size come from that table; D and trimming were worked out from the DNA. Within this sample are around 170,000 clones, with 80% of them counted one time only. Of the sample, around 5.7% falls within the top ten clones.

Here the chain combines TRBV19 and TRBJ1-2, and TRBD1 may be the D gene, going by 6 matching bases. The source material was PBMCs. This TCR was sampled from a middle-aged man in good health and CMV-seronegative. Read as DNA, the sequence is TGTGCCAGTAGGCGAAACCGGGACACCTATGGCTACACCTTC. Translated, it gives CASRRNRDTYGYTF.